Listed here are 15 T cell receptor beta chains from one sample, sequenced in a study of breast tumors, draining lymph nodes, adjacent tissues. Each CDR3 protein is one row after TCRdb ran MiXCR on the multiplex PCR reads. The sample consists of about 94,000 distinct CDR3 sequences, approximately 28% of them appearing once. Axillary draining lymph nodes of breast cancer patients supplied the node samples. The sequenced sample was axillary lymph node tissue. The receptor set was obtained from a female donor with breast cancer. Some clones in this sample may be carry-over from other donors' samples.

Concerning this clonotype: It may be a read error: a sequence one base away is much more abundant. This sequence joins TRBV7-3 and TRBJ1-1; 11 bases line up with TRBD1. V trimming: 2 bases; J trimming: 7 bases; junction bases outside the gene matches: 3. The CDR3 consists of 14 residues. Germline CDR1 SGHTA, CDR2 FQGTGA. Here the CDR3 DNA reads TGTGCCAGCAGCTTAGGGACAGGGGGAATTGAAGCTTTCTTT. It codes for CASSLGTGGIEAFF.

Note on this clonotype: One end of the junction does not line up with germline, which may come from a read error. The chain couples TRBV2 to TRBJ2-2, with D possibly matching TRBD1 (6 bases). Germline V gene lookup returns CDR1 SNHLY and CDR2 FYNNEI. This CDR3 has 15 amino acids. CDR3 loop: CASSGTATNTRELFF. In DNA form, the CDR3 reads TGTGCCAGCAGTGGGACAGCAACAAACACCAGGGAGCTGTTTTTT.

This clonotype has ten or more counts. The CDR3 spells CASSYLADSYEQYF. DNA for the CDR3: TGTGCCAGCAGTTACCTAGCGGACTCCTACGAGCAGTACTTC. The rearrangement joins TRBV6-2 or TRBV6-3 to TRBJ2-7; 7 nucleotides line up with TRBD2. In germline, CDR1 is MNHEY, CDR2 SVGEGT. The CDR3 has 14 amino acids. The V and J ends lost 2 bases and 0 bases, in that order; junction bases with no gene match: 1.

At least ten counts were recorded for this clonotype. The genes are TRBV6-2 or TRBV6-3 and TRBJ2-3, with 13 bases aligning to TRBD2. CDR1 MNHEY and CDR2 SVGEGT come from the germline V gene. The CDR3 runs to 16 residues. Trimming removed 7 bases from V and 3 bases from J; junction bases left unmatched: 7. The CDR3 bases are TGTGCCAGCAAACCTCGGACTAGCGGGAGTACAGATACGCAGTATTTT. This gives the protein CASKPRTSGSTDTQYF.

The chain links TRBV4-3 to TRBJ2-1; 8 nucleotides align to TRBD2. Looked up from germline, CDR1 is LGHNA and CDR2 is YSLEER. V shed 4 bases, J shed 10 bases, and the junction held 6 bases outside the gene matches. There are 13 residues in the CDR3. The CDR3 nucleotides are TGCGCCAGCAGCCCCGGAGCGGGAGTAGAGCAGTTCTTC. Translation: CASSPGAGVEQFF.

There are many counts of this clonotype. This chain joins TRBV19 and TRBJ1-5; the D gene is possibly TRBD1 (5 bases). The V end lost 8 bases, the J end lost 7 bases, and 15 bases lay between the germline ends. The CDR3 loop spans 13 amino acids. The V gene's germline CDR1 is LNHDA and CDR2 SQIVND (reference sequence). The CDR3 loop reads CASSGGGRQPQHF. DNA of the CDR3: TGTGCCAGTTCTGGGGGGGGAAGGCAGCCCCAGCATTTT.

This clonotype was counted many times. The V and J genes are TRBV27 and TRBJ1-5; no reliable D call. V was pared by 3 bases and J by 7 bases, with 10 bases between. This CDR3 contains 13 residues. The germline gives CDR1 MNHEY, CDR2 SMNVEV (reference sequence). The CDR3 DNA sequence: TGTGCCAGCAGTTTGTTAGGGCAACAGCCCCAGCATTTT. Its protein is CASSLLGQQPQHF.

The CDR3 nucleotides are TGCAGCGTTGTCCGGGTTAACTATGGCTACACCTTC. Translation: CSVVRVNYGYTF. This sequence joins TRBV29-1 and TRBJ1-2; no clear D. Trimming took off 4 bases at V and 1 base at J, with 7 bases between the two ends. The CDR3 sequence is 12 residues long. CDR1 is SQVTM, CDR2 ANQGSEA, per germline.

This clonotype was recorded at least ten times. This chain uses TRBV5-4 with TRBJ1-3; 9 bases line up with TRBD1. The CDR3 runs 15 residues. Trimming cost V 4 bases and J 4 bases; bases outside gene matches: 6. Germline V gene sequence: CDR1 SGHNT, CDR2 YYREEE (reference sequence). This CDR3 reads CASSTGQGRGNTIYF. CDR3 nucleotide sequence: TGTGCCAGCAGCACCGGACAGGGGAGGGGAAACACCATATATTTT.

This clonotype was recorded many times. The genes are TRBV7-3 and TRBJ2-1, with no clear D. The germline V and J ends were trimmed by 5 bases and 5 bases, with 10 bases remaining between them. Germline CDR1 reads SGHTA; CDR2 reads FQGTGA. There are 13 residues in the CDR3. The CDR3: CASSPRPDNEQFF. The CDR3 DNA sequence: TGTGCCAGCAGCCCCCGGCCGGACAATGAGCAGTTCTTC.

CDR3 region: CASSLASHQPQHF. CDR3 nucleotides: TGTGCCAGCAGTTTAGCGTCGCATCAGCCCCAGCATTTT. The V and J genes are TRBV12-3 or TRBV12-4 and TRBJ1-5; no clear D gene. This CDR3 is built from 13 residues. V lost 0 bases and J 5 bases, leaving 5 bases between the germline ends.

In this sample, this clonotype turned up many times. The V call is TRBV6-5, the J call TRBJ2-2; TRBD1 might be the D (6 bases). Trimming removed 7 bases at V and 2 bases at J, with 11 bases between. Per the germline V gene, CDR1 is MNHEY and CDR2 is SVGAGI. This CDR3 spans 14 amino acids. CDR3 in DNA: TGTGCCAGCAAGTGGACAGTAAACACCGGGGAGCTGTTTTTT. Encoded protein: CASKWTVNTGELFF.

This clonotype came up many times. V usage is TRBV19 and J usage is TRBJ2-3; TRBD2 aligns across 14 bases. The V and J ends lost 3 bases and 6 bases, in that order; junction bases with no gene match: 2. The length of the CDR3 is 15 residues. Germline V lookup: CDR1 LNHDA, CDR2 SQIVND (reference sequence). DNA of the CDR3: TGTGCCAGTAGTATGGGACTAGCGGGAGACGATACGCAGTATTTT. Residues: CASSMGLAGDDTQYF.

This clonotype occurred many times. The V and J genes are TRBV4-3 and TRBJ1-6; the D is unclear. Germline V lookup: CDR1 LGHNA, CDR2 YSLEER. CDR3 length: 16 residues. V was cut by 0 bases and J by 9 bases, with 15 bases left in between. In DNA form, the CDR3 reads TGCGCCAGCAGCCAAGAGCTCCCGGGTAACGGTTCACCCCTCCACTTT. Translating gives CASSQELPGNGSPLHF.

This clonotype was counted ten times or more. This chain joins TRBV2 and TRBJ2-7; 10 bases line up with TRBD1. The length of the CDR3 is 13 residues. CDR1 SNHLY and CDR2 FYNNEI come from the germline V gene. Germline trimming cut 5 bases from V and 6 bases from J; bases unmatched to any gene: 4. For the CDR3, the DNA is TGTGCCAGCAGTTGGACAGGGGGAGGCGAGCAGTACTTC. Protein sequence: CASSWTGGGEQYF.